This T cell receptor beta chain is from a study of cytomegalovirus exposure and HLA in healthy donors. The wider study: Around 80 million unique TCR sequences came from HLA-typed donors in an early release.

Study-wide results and caveats: Highly shared variants forming one cluster were likely a sequencing artifact. Within an earlier analysis, most TCR beta V segments proved productive either about 90% or about 30% of the time.

Both 60 Vbeta primers and 13 Jbeta primers went into the PCR. Profiled with immunoSEQ multiplex PCR; TCRdb holds only in-frame clones, not every one. There are roughly 120,000 clones in the sample; about 70% occur only once, and less than 4.5% lies in the top ten. Germline CDR1 is SGHTA and CDR2 is FQGNSA. Trimming took 3 bases from V and 6 from J, leaving 8 bases between them. The CDR3 is 13 amino acids. About this clone: Its antigen is not identified.

The sample comprised PBMCs. V gene TRBV7-2 combines with J gene TRBJ1-4; the D is unclear. This TCR derives from a woman aged 40 to 50 in good health and CMV-seronegative. The CDR3 coding sequence is TGTGCCAGCAGCTTCGGAACAGATGAAAAACTGTTTTTT. Residues: CASSFGTDEKLFF.